These 13 T cell receptor beta chains share one sample of origin, sequenced in a study of T cell repertoires in cytomegalovirus infection. Via MiXCR, TCRdb re-called the reads, giving one row per CDR3 protein. The sample lists roughly 640,000 distinct CDR3 sequences, about 24% occurring once. The specimen was CD8+ T cells from PBMCs. These receptors were obtained from a human donor in good health (CMV status not recorded). Some clones in this sample may be carry-over from other donors' samples.

The chain is built from TRBV7-9 and TRBJ1-2; D is ambiguous. CDR1 and CDR2 (germline): SEHNR, FQNEAQ (reference sequence). Trimming removed 8 bases at V and 0 bases at J, with 13 bases between. The CDR3 contains 14 residues. For the CDR3, the DNA is TGTGCCAGCTTGACGACGGGTACTAACTATGGCTACACCTTC. Protein sequence: CASLTTGTNYGYTF.

This clonotype was seen ten or more times. The chain carries TRBV7-2 and TRBJ2-3; 9 positions agree with TRBD2. CDR1 SGHTA and CDR2 FQGNSA come from the germline V gene. CDR3 length equals 16 residues. The ends lost 1 base at V and 5 bases at J; junction bases unmatched: 7. The CDR3 loop is CASSLVPAGGQDTQYF. The DNA for the CDR3 is TGTGCCAGCAGCTTAGTCCCTGCGGGGGGGCAAGATACGCAGTATTTT.

The chain couples TRBV20-1 to TRBJ1-5; possible D gene TRBD1, 5 bases. The CDR3 spans 18 residues. In germline, CDR1 is DFQATT, CDR2 SNEGSKA (reference sequence). Trimming left V 3 bases short and J 0 bases short, with 21 bases between. CDR3 sequence: CSARGSGAPLYSNQPQHF. Written as DNA, the CDR3 is TGCAGTGCTAGGGGCTCCGGGGCTCCCCTTTATAGCAATCAGCCCCAGCATTTT.

Only a few counts were recorded for this clonotype. This sequence joins TRBV7-9 and TRBJ1-5; D is undetermined. CDR1 is SEHNR and CDR2 is FQNEAQ in the germline V gene (reference sequence). The CDR3 is made up of 11 amino acids. V gave up 5 bases and J gave up 9 bases, with 8 bases separating them. CDR3 amino acids: CASSDGRPQHF. The CDR3 region has the DNA TGTGCCAGCAGCGACGGGAGGCCCCAGCATTTT.

The CDR3 here is CSVPPGANTIYGYTF. The CDR3 bases are TGCAGCGTCCCCCCAGGGGCCAATACCATCTATGGCTACACCTTC. The chain has TRBV29-1 and TRBJ1-2; maybe TRBD1 (6 bases). Germline CDR1 SQVTM, CDR2 ANQGSEA. V lost 6 bases and J 4 bases, leaving 21 bases between the germline ends. This CDR3 spans 15 amino acids.

The gene calls are TRBV20-1 and TRBJ1-2, with D perhaps matching TRBD1 (5 bases). The V end was cut by 3 bases, the J end by 4 bases, with 9 bases between. The CDR3 extends over 12 amino acids. The germline V gene encodes CDR1 DFQATT and CDR2 SNEGSKA (reference sequence). For the CDR3, the DNA is TGCAGTGCTAGTCGTCAGGGCTATGGCTACACCTTC. It yields the protein CSASRQGYGYTF.

V is TRBV12-3 or TRBV12-4 and J is TRBJ2-1; D is uncertain. The CDR3 covers 14 residues. Trimming shortened V by 5 bases and J by 2 bases, and 10 bases separated the two germline ends. CDR3 region: CASSALGPYNEQFF. In DNA, the CDR3 is TGTGCCAGCAGTGCCCTAGGGCCCTACAATGAGCAGTTCTTC.

The chain has TRBV4-1 and TRBJ2-5; D is perhaps TRBD1 (5 bases). CDR3 size: 17 residues. Germline V gene lookup returns CDR1 MGHRA and CDR2 YSYEKL. V shed 4 bases and J shed 5 bases, with 23 bases lying between them. Written as DNA, the CDR3 is TGCGCCAGCAGCCGATCCATGGAGAGCCGAAGGGGCGAGACCCAGTACTTC. As protein: CASSRSMESRRGETQYF.

Comment on this clonotype: This may be a read error: a much more frequent sequence differs by one nucleotide. The chain carries TRBV7-8 and TRBJ2-7; D is perhaps TRBD1 or TRBD2 (6 bases each). CDR3 length equals 15 residues. The germline CDR1 and CDR2 sequences are SGHVS and FQNEAQ. V lost 1 base to trimming and J lost 3 bases, with 13 bases between them. The CDR3 region has the DNA TGTGCCAGCAGCTTAGGTAAGGGGGGATTCTACGAGCAGTACTTC. This codes for CASSLGKGGFYEQYF.

This clonotype was seen only a few times. V is TRBV2 and J is TRBJ2-1, with TRBD2 identical over 11 bases. Per the germline V gene, CDR1 is SNHLY and CDR2 is FYNNEI. Trimming cost V 8 bases and J 3 bases; bases outside gene matches: 9. This CDR3 is 16 amino acids long. Written as DNA, the CDR3 is TGTGCCAGCCCTACATATACTAGCGGGGGCTACAATGAGCAGTTCTTC. It is translated as CASPTYTSGGYNEQFF.

This clonotype has only a few counts. The rearrangement links TRBV6-2 or TRBV6-3 to TRBJ1-5, with a tentative D call TRBD1 (6 bases). V dropped 4 bases and J dropped 7 bases, with 17 bases sitting between them. The CDR3 has 15 amino acids. The germline V gene has CDR1 MNHEY and CDR2 SVGEGT. The CDR3 protein is CASSSNAGVRQPQHF. CDR3 in DNA: TGTGCCAGCAGTTCAAATGCAGGGGTTAGGCAGCCCCAGCATTTT.

This clonotype was observed many times. CDR3 loop: CASSLEGFYGYTF. DNA for the CDR3: TGTGCCAGCAGCTTAGAGGGTTTCTATGGCTACACCTTC. This chain uses TRBV7-2 with TRBJ1-2; D not resolved. There are 13 residues in the CDR3. V dropped 1 base and J dropped 4 bases, with 7 bases sitting between them. CDR1 and CDR2 (germline): SGHTA, FQGNSA.

At least ten counts were recorded for this clonotype. The rearrangement uses TRBV7-2 and TRBJ2-5; D is perhaps TRBD2 (7 bases). The CDR3 consists of 14 residues. Per the germline V gene, CDR1 is SGHTA and CDR2 is FQGNSA. Trimming shortened V by 5 bases and J by 3 bases, and 13 bases separated the two germline ends. Written as DNA, the CDR3 is TGTGCCAGCAGCCGGGAGGCAGGGGAAGAGACCCAGTACTTC. It yields the protein CASSREAGEETQYF.